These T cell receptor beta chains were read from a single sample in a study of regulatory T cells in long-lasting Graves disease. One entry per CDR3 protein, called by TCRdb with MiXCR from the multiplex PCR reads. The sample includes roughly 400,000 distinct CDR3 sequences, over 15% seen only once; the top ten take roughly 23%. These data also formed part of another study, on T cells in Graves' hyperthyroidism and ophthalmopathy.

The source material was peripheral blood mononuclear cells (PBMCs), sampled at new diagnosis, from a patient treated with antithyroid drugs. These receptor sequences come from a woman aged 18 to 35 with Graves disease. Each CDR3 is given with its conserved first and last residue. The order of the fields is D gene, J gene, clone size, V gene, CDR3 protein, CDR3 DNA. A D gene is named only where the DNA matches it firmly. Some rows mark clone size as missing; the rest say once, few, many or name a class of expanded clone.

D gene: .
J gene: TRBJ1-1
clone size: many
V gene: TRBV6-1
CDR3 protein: CASRVARVPEAFF
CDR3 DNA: TGTGCCAGCAGAGTTGCGAGGGTCCCTGAAGCTTTCTTT

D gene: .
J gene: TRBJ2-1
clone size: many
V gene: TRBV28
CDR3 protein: CASSLLLAGNVRNDYNEQFF
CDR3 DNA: TGTGCCAGCAGTTTACTACTCGCGGGAAATGTGAGAAACGACTACAATGAGCAGTTCTTC

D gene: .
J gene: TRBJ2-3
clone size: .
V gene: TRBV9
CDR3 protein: CASSVSVTGTSTDTQYF
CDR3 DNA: TGTGCCAGCAGCGTTTCCGTGACAGGCACTAGCACAGATACGCAGTATTTT

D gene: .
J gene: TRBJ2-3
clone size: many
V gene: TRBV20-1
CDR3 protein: CSARSRSSSTDTQYF
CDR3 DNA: TGCAGTGCTAGAAGTCGGAGCTCTAGCACAGATACGCAGTATTTT

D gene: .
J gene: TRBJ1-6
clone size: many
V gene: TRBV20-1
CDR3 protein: CSASPTTGRDSPLHF
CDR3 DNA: TGCAGTGCTAGTCCGACGACAGGTCGGGATTCACCCCTCCACTTT

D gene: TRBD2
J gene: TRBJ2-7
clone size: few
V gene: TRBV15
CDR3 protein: CATSRVPARGVREQYF
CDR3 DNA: TGTGCCACCAGCAGAGTTCCAGCACGGGGGGTACGGGAGCAGTACTTC

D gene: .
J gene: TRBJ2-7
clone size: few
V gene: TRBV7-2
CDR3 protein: CASSLDWSYEQYF
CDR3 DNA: TGTGCCAGCAGCTTAGACTGGAGCTACGAGCAGTACTTC

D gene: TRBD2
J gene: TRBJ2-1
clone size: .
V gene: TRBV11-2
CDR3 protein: CASSFGSGRGNEQFF
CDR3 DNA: TGTGCCAGCAGCTTCGGTAGCGGGAGAGGCAATGAGCAGTTCTTC

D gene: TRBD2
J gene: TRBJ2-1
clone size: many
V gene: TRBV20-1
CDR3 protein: CSARSGLAGGAVEQFF
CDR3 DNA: TGCAGTGCTAGAAGTGGACTAGCGGGAGGTGCGGTAGAGCAGTTCTTC

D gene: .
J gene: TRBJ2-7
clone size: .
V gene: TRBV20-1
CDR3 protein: CSAILWGSIYEQYF
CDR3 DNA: TGCAGTGCTATCTTATGGGGGAGTATTTACGAGCAGTACTTC

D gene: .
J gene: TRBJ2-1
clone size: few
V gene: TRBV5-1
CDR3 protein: CASSLEFLGHGEQFF
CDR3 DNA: TGCGCCAGCAGCTTGGAGTTCCTAGGTCACGGTGAGCAGTTCTTC

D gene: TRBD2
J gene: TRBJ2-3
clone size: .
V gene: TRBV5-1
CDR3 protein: CASSLTLAGADTQYF
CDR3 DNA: TGCGCCAGCAGCTTAACACTAGCGGGAGCAGATACGCAGTATTTT

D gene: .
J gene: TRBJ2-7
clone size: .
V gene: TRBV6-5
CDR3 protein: CASSYSIYYEQYF
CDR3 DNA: TGTGCCAGCAGTTACTCCATTTACTACGAGCAGTACTTC

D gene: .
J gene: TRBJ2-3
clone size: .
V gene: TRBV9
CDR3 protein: CASSREQGGTDTQYF
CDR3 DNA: TGTGCCAGCAGCCGAGAGCAAGGGGGCACAGATACGCAGTATTTT

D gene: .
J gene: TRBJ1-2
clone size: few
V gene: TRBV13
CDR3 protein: CASTVVGTRRYGYTF
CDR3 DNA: TGTGCCAGCACCGTAGTGGGGACACGGAGATATGGCTACACCTTC

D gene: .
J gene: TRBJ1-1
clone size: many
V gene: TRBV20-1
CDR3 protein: CSAPTGVRAEAFF
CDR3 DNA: TGCAGTGCCCCGACGGGGGTTCGGGCTGAAGCTTTCTTT

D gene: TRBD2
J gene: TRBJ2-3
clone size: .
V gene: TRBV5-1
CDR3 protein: CASGHGLAGVSDTQYF
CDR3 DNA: TGCGCCAGCGGCCACGGACTAGCGGGAGTATCAGATACGCAGTATTTT

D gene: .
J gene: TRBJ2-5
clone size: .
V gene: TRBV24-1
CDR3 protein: CATSDASDQETQYF
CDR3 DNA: TGTGCCACCAGTGATGCCTCGGATCAAGAGACCCAGTACTTC

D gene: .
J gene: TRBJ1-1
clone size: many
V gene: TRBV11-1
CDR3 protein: CASSPRGQRNTEAFF
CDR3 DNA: TGTGCCAGCAGCCCCCGGGGTCAGCGGAACACTGAAGCTTTCTTT

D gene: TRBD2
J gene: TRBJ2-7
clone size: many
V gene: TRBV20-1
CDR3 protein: CSARGERDYEQYF
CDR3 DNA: TGCAGTGCTAGAGGAGAGCGGGACTACGAGCAGTACTTC

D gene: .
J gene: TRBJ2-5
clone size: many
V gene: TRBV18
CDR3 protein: CASSPVGETETQYF
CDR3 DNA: TGTGCCAGCTCACCCGTGGGGGAGACGGAGACCCAGTACTTC

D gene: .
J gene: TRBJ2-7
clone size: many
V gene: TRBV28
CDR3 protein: CASNYSGEQYF
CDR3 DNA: TGTGCCAGCAATTACTCCGGCGAGCAGTACTTC

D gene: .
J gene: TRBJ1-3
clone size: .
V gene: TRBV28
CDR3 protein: CASSFLSGTGNTIYF
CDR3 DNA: TGTGCCAGCAGTTTTTTGTCAGGGACTGGAAACACCATATATTTT

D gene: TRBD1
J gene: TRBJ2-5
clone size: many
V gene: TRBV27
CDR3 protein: CASSQEGQGLETQYF
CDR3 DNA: TGTGCCAGCAGTCAGGAAGGACAGGGGCTGGAGACCCAGTACTTC

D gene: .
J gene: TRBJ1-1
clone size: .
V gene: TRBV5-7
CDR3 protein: CASSEGKAFF
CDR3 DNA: TGTGCCAGCAGTGAGGGAAAAGCTTTCTTT

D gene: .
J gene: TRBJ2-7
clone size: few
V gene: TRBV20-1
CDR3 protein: CSASSGRDYEQYF
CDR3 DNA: TGCAGTGCTAGTAGCGGCAGGGACTACGAGCAGTACTTC

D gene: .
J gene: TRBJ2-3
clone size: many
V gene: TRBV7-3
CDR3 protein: CASSTPGGGTDTQYF
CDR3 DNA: TGTGCCAGCAGCACCCCTGGGGGCGGGACAGATACGCAGTATTTT

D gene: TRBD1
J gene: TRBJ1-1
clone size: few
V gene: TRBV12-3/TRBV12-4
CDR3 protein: CASTTQGALNTEAFF
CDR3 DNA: TGTGCCAGCACCACACAGGGGGCTTTGAACACTGAAGCTTTCTTT

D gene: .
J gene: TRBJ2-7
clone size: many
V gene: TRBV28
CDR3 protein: CASRTWGRGQNSYEQYF
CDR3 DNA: TGTGCCAGCAGGACTTGGGGGAGGGGACAAAATTCCTACGAGCAGTACTTC

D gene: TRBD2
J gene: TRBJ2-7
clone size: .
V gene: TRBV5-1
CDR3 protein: CASSLGGRADTYEQYF
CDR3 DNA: TGCGCCAGCAGCTTGGGTGGGAGGGCCGACACCTACGAGCAGTACTTC

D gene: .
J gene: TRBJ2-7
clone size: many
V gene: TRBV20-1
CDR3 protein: CSAHGNIYEQYF
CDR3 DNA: TGCAGTGCTCACGGGAACATCTACGAGCAGTACTTC

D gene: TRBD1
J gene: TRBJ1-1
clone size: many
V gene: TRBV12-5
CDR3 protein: CASGLVQGPNTEAFF
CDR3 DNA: TGTGCTAGTGGTTTGGTACAGGGGCCGAACACTGAAGCTTTCTTT

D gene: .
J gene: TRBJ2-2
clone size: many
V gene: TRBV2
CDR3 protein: CATRDTNTGELFF
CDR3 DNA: TGTGCTACGCGGGACACTAACACCGGGGAGCTGTTTTTT

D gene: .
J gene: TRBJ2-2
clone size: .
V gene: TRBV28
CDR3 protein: CASSLSSLRTFAGELFF
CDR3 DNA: TGTGCCAGCAGTCTCTCTTCCCTTAGAACTTTTGCCGGGGAGCTGTTTTTT

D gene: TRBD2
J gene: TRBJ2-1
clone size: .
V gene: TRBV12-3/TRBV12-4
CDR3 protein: CASSLLLADINNEQFF
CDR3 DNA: TGTGCCAGCAGTCTCTTACTAGCGGACATAAACAATGAGCAGTTCTTC

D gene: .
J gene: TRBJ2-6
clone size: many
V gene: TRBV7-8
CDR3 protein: CASSDWLVEGANVLTF
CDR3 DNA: TGTGCCAGCAGCGATTGGTTGGTCGAAGGGGCCAACGTCCTGACTTTC

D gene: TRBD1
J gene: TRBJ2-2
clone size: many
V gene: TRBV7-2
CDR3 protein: CASSLDRGLGELFF
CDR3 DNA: TGTGCCAGCAGCTTAGACAGGGGTCTCGGGGAGCTGTTTTTT

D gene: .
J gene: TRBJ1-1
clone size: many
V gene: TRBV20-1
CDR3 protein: CSARAWGGVFSFF
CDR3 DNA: TGCAGTGCCAGGGCTTGGGGCGGGGTATTTTCTTTCTTT

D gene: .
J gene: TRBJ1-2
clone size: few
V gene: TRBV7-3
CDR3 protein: CASSPTPLRANYGYTF
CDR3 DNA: TGTGCCAGCAGCCCCACCCCCCTTCGGGCCAACTATGGCTACACCTTC

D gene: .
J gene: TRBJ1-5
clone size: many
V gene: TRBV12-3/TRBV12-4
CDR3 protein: CASSATQNQPQHF
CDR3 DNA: TGTGCCAGCAGTGCTACACAGAATCAGCCCCAGCATTTT

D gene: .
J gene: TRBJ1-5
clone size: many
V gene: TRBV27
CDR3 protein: CASSLEGHRQPQHF
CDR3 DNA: TGTGCCAGCAGTTTAGAGGGACACCGACAGCCCCAGCATTTT

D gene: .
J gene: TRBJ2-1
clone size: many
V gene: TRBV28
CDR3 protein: CASSPHSGNNEQFF
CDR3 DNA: TGTGCCAGCAGCCCCCACTCGGGAAACAATGAGCAGTTCTTC

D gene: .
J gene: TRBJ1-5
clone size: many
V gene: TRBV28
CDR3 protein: CASRPGGGPITNQPQHF
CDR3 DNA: TGTGCCAGCCGCCCGGGGGGGGGCCCTATTACCAATCAGCCCCAGCATTTT

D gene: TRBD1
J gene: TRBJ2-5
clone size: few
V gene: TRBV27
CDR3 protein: CASSLTGMETQYF
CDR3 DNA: TGTGCCAGCAGTTTGACAGGGATGGAGACCCAGTACTTC

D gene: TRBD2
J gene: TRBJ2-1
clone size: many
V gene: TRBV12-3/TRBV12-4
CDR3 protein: CASSLLAGYNEQFF
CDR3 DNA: TGTGCCAGCAGTTTGCTAGCGGGATACAATGAGCAGTTCTTC

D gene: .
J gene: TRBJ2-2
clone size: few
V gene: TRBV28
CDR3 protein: CASSFPDRNTGELFF
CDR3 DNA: TGTGCCAGCAGTTTCCCGGACAGGAACACCGGGGAGCTGTTTTTT

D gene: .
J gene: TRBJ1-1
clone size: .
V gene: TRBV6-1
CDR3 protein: CASSRDKPNTEAFF
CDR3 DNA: TGTGCCAGCAGTAGAGACAAGCCGAACACTGAAGCTTTCTTT

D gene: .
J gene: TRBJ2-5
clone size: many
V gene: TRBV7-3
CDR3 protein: CASSSYRVFCRETQYF
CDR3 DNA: TGTGCCAGCAGCTCGTACAGGGTTTTTTGTCGAGAGACCCAGTACTTC

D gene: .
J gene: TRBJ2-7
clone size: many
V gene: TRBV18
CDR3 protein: CASSPPYNYEQYF
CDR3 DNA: TGTGCCAGCTCACCACCGTACAACTACGAGCAGTACTTC

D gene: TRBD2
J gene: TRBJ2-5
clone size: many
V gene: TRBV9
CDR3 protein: CASSVSGGETQYF
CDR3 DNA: TGTGCCAGCAGCGTCTCGGGAGGGGAGACCCAGTACTTC

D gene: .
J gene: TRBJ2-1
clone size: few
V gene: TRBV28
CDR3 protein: CASSFFGEQFF
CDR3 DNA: TGTGCCAGCAGTTTTTTCGGTGAGCAGTTCTTC

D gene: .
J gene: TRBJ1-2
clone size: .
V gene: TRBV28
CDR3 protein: CASSTSGVGYTF
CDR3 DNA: TGTGCCAGCAGTACCTCGGGGGTCGGCTACACCTTC